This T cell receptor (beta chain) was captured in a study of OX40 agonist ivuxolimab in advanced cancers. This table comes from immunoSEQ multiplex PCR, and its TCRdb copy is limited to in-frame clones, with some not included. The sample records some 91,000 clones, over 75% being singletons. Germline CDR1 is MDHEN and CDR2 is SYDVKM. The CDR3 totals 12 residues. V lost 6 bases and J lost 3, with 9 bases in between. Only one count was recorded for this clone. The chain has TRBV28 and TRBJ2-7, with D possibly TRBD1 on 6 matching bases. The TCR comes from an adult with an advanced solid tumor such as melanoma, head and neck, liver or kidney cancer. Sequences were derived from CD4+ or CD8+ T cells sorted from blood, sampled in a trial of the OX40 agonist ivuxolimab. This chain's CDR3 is CASSLQGYEQYF. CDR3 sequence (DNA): TGTGCCAGCAGCCTACAGGGCTACGAGCAGTACTTC.